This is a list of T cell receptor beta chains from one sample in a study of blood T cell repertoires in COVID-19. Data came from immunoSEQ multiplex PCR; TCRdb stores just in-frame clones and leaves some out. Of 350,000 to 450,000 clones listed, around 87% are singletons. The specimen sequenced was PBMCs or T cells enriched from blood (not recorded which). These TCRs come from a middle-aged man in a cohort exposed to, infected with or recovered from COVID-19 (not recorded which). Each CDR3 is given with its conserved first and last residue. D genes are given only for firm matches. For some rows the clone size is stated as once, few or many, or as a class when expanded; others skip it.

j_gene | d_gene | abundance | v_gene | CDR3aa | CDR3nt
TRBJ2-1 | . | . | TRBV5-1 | CASSTGQSSILYNEQFF | TGCGCCAGCAGCACCGGACAGTCAAGCATCTTATACAATGAGCAGTTCTTC
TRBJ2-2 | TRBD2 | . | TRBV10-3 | CAIRKTSGSNTGELFF | TGTGCCATCAGGAAGACTAGCGGGAGTAACACCGGGGAGCTGTTTTTT
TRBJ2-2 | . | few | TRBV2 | CASSFRSGRNTGELFF | TGTGCCAGCAGTTTTAGGTCAGGCCGTAACACCGGGGAGCTGTTTTTT
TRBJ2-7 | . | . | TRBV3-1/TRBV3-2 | CASSQVRQAYEQYF | TGTGCCAGCAGCCAAGTTAGGCAGGCCTACGAGCAGTACTTC
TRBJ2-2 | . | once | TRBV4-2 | CASSQPQGPNGGELFF | TGTGCCAGCAGCCAACCACAGGGTCCCAACGGCGGGGAGCTGTTTTTT
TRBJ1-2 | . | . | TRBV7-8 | CASSLKGPWGYTF | TGTGCCAGCAGCTTAAAGGGGCCTTGGGGCTACACCTTC
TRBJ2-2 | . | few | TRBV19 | CASSIGAVWGVHGDTGELFF | TGTGCCAGTAGTATAGGCGCAGTTTGGGGGGTCCACGGCGACACCGGGGAGCTGTTTTTT
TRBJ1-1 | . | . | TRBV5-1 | CASSYFGRGIRTEAFF | TGCGCCAGCAGCTACTTTGGACGGGGAATCCGGACTGAAGCTTTCTTT
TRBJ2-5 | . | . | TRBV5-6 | CASSLVASAETQYF | TGTGCCAGCAGCTTGGTGGCTAGCGCGGAGACCCAGTACTTC
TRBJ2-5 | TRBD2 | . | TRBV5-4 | CASSLEGGQLQETQYF | TGTGCCAGCAGCTTGGAGGGAGGGCAGCTCCAAGAGACCCAGTACTTC
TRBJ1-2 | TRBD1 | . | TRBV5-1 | CASSSRGGQGYTF | TGCGCCAGCAGCTCCCGGGGGGGACAGGGCTACACCTTC
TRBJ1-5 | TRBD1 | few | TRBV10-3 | CAISESLTGVQPQHF | TGTGCCATCAGTGAGTCGCTCACAGGGGTTCAGCCCCAGCATTTT
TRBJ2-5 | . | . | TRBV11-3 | CASSRDTGQETQYF | TGTGCCAGCAGCCGGGACACCGGCCAAGAGACCCAGTACTTC
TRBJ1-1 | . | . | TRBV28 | CASSLATMNTEAFF | TGTGCCAGCAGTCTAGCAACAATGAACACTGAAGCTTTCTTT
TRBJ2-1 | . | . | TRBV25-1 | CASRIVNEQFF | TGTGCCAGCCGTATAGTGAACGAGCAGTTCTTC
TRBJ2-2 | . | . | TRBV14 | CASSHRDSPSTGELFF | TGTGCCAGCAGCCACCGGGACTCACCTTCCACCGGGGAGCTGTTTTTT
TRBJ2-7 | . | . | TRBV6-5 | CASSYSGSSYEQYF | TGTGCCAGCAGTTACTCGGGCAGCTCCTACGAGCAGTACTTC
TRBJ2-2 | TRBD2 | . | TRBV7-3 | CASSPGLVGTGELFF | TGTGCCAGCAGCCCGGGACTAGTGGGAACCGGGGAGCTGTTTTTT
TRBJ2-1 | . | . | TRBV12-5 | CARVGTLHYNEQFF | TGTGCTAGGGTCGGGACACTGCACTACAATGAGCAGTTCTTC
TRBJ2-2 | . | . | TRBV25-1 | CASSEAGTGELFF | TGTGCCAGCAGTGAAGCGGGCACCGGGGAGCTGTTTTTT
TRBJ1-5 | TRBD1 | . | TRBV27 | CASSPSPTGVNQPQHF | TGTGCCAGCAGTCCCAGCCCAACAGGGGTAAATCAGCCCCAGCATTTT
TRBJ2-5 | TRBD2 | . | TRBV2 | CASSALAGGETQYF | TGTGCCAGCAGTGCACTAGCGGGAGGAGAGACCCAGTACTTC
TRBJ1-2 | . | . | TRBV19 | CASTDTGFYGYTF | TGTGCCAGTACCGATACAGGGTTCTATGGCTACACCTTC
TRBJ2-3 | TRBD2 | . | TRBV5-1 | CASSTNSGRIGTQYF | TGCGCCAGCAGCACGAATAGCGGGAGAATCGGTACGCAGTATTTT
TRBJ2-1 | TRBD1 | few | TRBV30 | CAGSAGTGVYEQFF | TGTGCCGGGTCCGCCGGGACAGGGGTTTATGAGCAGTTCTTC
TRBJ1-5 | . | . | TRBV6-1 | CASSELLYSNQPQHF | TGTGCCAGCAGTGAACTCTTATATAGCAATCAGCCCCAGCATTTT
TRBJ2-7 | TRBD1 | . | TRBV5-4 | CASSLKTGKNEQYF | TGTGCCAGCAGCCTTAAGACAGGGAAGAACGAGCAGTACTTC
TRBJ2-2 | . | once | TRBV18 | CASSPRRVGELFF | TGTGCCAGCTCACCACGCAGGGTTGGGGAGCTGTTTTTT